Listed below are T cell receptor beta chains from one sample, sequenced in a study of T cell repertoires in cytomegalovirus infection. TCRdb reanalysed the reads using MiXCR and keeps one entry per CDR3 protein. The profile shows 560,000 or so distinct CDR3 sequences, 15% to 20% of them singletons. Sequencing was performed on CD8+ T cells from PBMCs. The receptors come from a human donor in good health (CMV status not recorded). Some clones in this sample may be carry-over from other donors' samples. Both conserved end residues are part of each CDR3. Fields, in order: CDR3 length, D gene, J gene, clone size, V gene, CDR3 protein, CDR3 DNA. The D gene is left open where the match is weak. Not every row has a clone size; where given, it reads once, few, many or a size class.

14 - TRBJ2-3 - TRBV15 CATSSKGITDTQYF TGTGCCACCAGCAGCAAAGGGATCACAGATACGCAGTATTTT
16 TRBD1 TRBJ2-6 many TRBV5-4 CASSATGEPGANVLTF TGTGCCAGCAGCGCCACAGGGGAACCTGGGGCCAACGTCCTGACTTTC
16 TRBD1 TRBJ2-7 many TRBV6-5 CASSYSSGQVTYEQYF TGTGCCAGCAGTTACTCCTCCGGACAGGTAACCTACGAGCAGTACTTC
14 TRBD1 TRBJ1-1 - TRBV7-3 CASSSQGEETEAFF TGTGCCAGCAGCTCACAGGGGGAGGAAACTGAAGCTTTCTTT
17 - TRBJ2-7 many TRBV28 CASSLRGLGLASYEQYF TGTGCCAGCAGTTTACGGGGGCTGGGTTTGGCCTCCTACGAGCAGTACTTC
15 - TRBJ2-3 many TRBV24-1 CATSDLERDTDTQYF -
16 - TRBJ2-2 many TRBV7-3 CASSPALQGPTGELFF TGTGCCAGCAGCCCTGCCCTCCAGGGTCCCACCGGGGAGCTGTTTTTT
14 TRBD1 TRBJ2-7 few TRBV28 CASSRTGDGYEQYF TGTGCCAGCAGCCGGACAGGGGACGGCTACGAGCAGTACTTC
17 - TRBJ2-4 many TRBV3-1 CASSQEERRVAKNIQYF TGTGCCAGCAGCCAAGAAGAACGACGGGTAGCCAAAAACATTCAGTACTTC
13 - TRBJ2-1 few TRBV27 CASSLSGDGEQFF TGTGCCAGCAGTTTATCTGGGGACGGTGAGCAGTTCTTC
15 - TRBJ2-6 few TRBV9 CASSTLQSGANVLTF TGTGCCAGCAGCACCCTCCAATCCGGGGCCAACGTCCTGACTTTC
15 TRBD1 TRBJ1-2 - TRBV11-2 CASSDTTGGVYGYTF TGTGCCAGCAGCGATACCACAGGGGGCGTCTATGGCTACACCTTC
11 - TRBJ2-7 few TRBV27 CASTPSCEQYF TGTGCCAGCACCCCCAGCTGCGAGCAGTACTTC
17 TRBD2 TRBJ2-1 many TRBV15 CATSSIFGTSSYNEQFF TGTGCCACCAGCAGCATATTTGGGACTAGTTCCTACAATGAGCAGTTCTTC
15 - TRBJ2-7 many TRBV2 CASSYGHVRSYEQYF TGTGCCAGCAGTTACGGACATGTTCGATCCTACGAGCAGTACTTC
14 TRBD1 TRBJ2-3 many TRBV7-9 CASSPGQALDTQYF TGTGCCAGCAGCCCCGGACAGGCCTTAGATACGCAGTATTTT
14 TRBD1 TRBJ1-5 many TRBV12-3/TRBV12-4 CASGDSDSNQPQHF TGTGCCAGCGGGGACAGTGATAGCAATCAGCCCCAGCATTTT
16 TRBD2 TRBJ2-3 many TRBV27 CASSRRTSGGTDTQYF TGTGCCAGCAGTCGTCGGACTAGCGGGGGCACAGATACGCAGTATTTT
12 - TRBJ1-4 - TRBV18 CASSPNAGVLFF TGTGCCAGCTCACCAAATGCAGGGGTTCTGTTTTTT
15 TRBD1 TRBJ1-1 - TRBV27 CASSRDRGGDTEAFF TGTGCCAGCAGCCGGGACAGGGGTGGGGACACTGAAGCTTTCTTT
13 - TRBJ2-7 few TRBV7-9 CASSLPGTDEQYF TGTGCCAGCAGCTTGCCGGGGACTGACGAGCAGTACTTC
16 TRBD1 TRBJ1-2 - TRBV6-2/TRBV6-3 CASSSDREEWDYVYTF TGTGCCAGCAGTTCCGACAGGGAGGAATGGGACTATGTCTACACCTTC
14 - TRBJ2-5 few TRBV7-9 CASSLEWPKETQYF TGTGCCAGCAGCTTAGAGTGGCCAAAAGAGACCCAGTACTTC
16 - TRBJ1-6 - TRBV7-9 CASSFQGLSYNSPLHF TGTGCCAGCAGCTTTCAGGGGCTCTCCTATAATTCACCCCTCCACTTT
14 TRBD2 TRBJ2-3 few TRBV27 CASKVRGGRDTQYF TGTGCCAGCAAAGTCCGGGGGGGCCGAGATACGCAGTATTTT
16 - TRBJ1-5 few TRBV28 CASSFYWTDSNQPQHF TGTGCCAGCAGTTTTTACTGGACAGATAGCAATCAGCCCCAGCATTTT
15 - TRBJ2-7 - TRBV27 CASSLSTGAGYEQYF TGTGCCAGCAGTTTAAGTACAGGGGCGGGGTACGAGCAGTACTTC
16 - TRBJ2-4 many TRBV7-9 CASSPEGGWAKNIQYF TGTGCCAGCAGCCCGGAGGGGGGGTGGGCCAAAAACATTCAGTACTTC
15 TRBD1 TRBJ1-2 - TRBV27 CASGGTGVLDYGYTF TGTGCCAGCGGTGGGACAGGGGTCTTGGACTATGGCTACACCTTC
14 TRBD1 TRBJ2-1 many TRBV28 CASSLGTGGNEQFF TGTGCCAGCAGTCTGGGGACAGGTGGGAATGAGCAGTTCTTC
15 TRBD1 TRBJ1-5 many TRBV6-1 CASSPGQNSNQPQHF TGTGCCAGCAGTCCGGGACAGAATAGCAATCAGCCCCAGCATTTT
13 - TRBJ1-1 many TRBV7-3 CASSLKVATEAFF TGTGCCAGCAGCTTAAAAGTGGCCACTGAAGCTTTCTTT
15 - TRBJ1-1 many TRBV11-2 CASSLEAQSNTEAFF TGTGCCAGCAGCTTAGAAGCACAGTCGAACACTGAAGCTTTCTTT
17 TRBD1 TRBJ1-6 - TRBV7-6 CASSSEQGVFYNSPLHF TGTGCCAGCAGCTCCGAGCAGGGGGTTTTCTATAATTCACCCCTCCACTTT
16 - TRBJ2-1 - TRBV7-9 CASSLPTWTGGNEQFF TGTGCCAGCAGCTTACCTACCTGGACGGGCGGCAATGAGCAGTTCTTC
15 TRBD2 TRBJ2-1 few TRBV20-1 CSSHPGAGVLNEQFF TGCAGTTCACACCCAGGAGCGGGGGTCTTAAATGAGCAGTTCTTC
15 TRBD2 TRBJ2-7 few TRBV4-1 CASSQTSGKVYEQYF TGCGCCAGCAGCCAGACTAGCGGGAAAGTATACGAGCAGTACTTC
14 - TRBJ1-6 few TRBV12-3/TRBV12-4 CASSLKGSRSPLHF TGTGCCAGCAGTTTGAAGGGGTCGCGGTCACCCCTCCACTTT
15 - TRBJ1-3 few TRBV30 CAWSGETISGNTIYF TGTGCCTGGAGTGGTGAGACAATCTCTGGAAACACCATATATTTT
15 - TRBJ1-1 many TRBV6-2/TRBV6-3 CASSYSPGPNTEAFF TGTGCCAGCAGTTACTCGCCCGGCCCGAACACTGAAGCTTTCTTT
16 - TRBJ2-1 many TRBV11-2 CASSLHRIGIYNEQFF TGTGCCAGCAGCTTGCATCGTATAGGGATTTACAATGAGCAGTTCTTC
12 - TRBJ1-1 many TRBV28 CASSFVNTEAFF TGTGCCAGCAGTTTCGTGAACACTGAAGCTTTCTTT
15 TRBD1 TRBJ2-7 many TRBV2 CASKSGQGDSYEQYF TGTGCCAGCAAGTCAGGACAGGGGGACTCCTACGAGCAGTACTTC
13 - TRBJ2-7 many TRBV12-3/TRBV12-4 CASSFGRTYEQYF TGTGCCAGCAGTTTCGGAAGGACCTACGAGCAGTACTTC
14 - TRBJ1-2 few TRBV6-1 CASRPGRRGNGYTF TGTGCCAGCAGGCCCGGGAGACGGGGAAATGGCTACACCTTC
14 - TRBJ2-2 - TRBV28 CASRLGGRTGELFF TGTGCCAGCAGGCTGGGGGGGCGCACCGGGGAGCTGTTTTTT
16 TRBD1 TRBJ1-5 many TRBV7-8 CASSLGGQGTNQPQHF TGTGCCAGCAGCTTAGGCGGACAGGGGACCAATCAGCCCCAGCATTTT